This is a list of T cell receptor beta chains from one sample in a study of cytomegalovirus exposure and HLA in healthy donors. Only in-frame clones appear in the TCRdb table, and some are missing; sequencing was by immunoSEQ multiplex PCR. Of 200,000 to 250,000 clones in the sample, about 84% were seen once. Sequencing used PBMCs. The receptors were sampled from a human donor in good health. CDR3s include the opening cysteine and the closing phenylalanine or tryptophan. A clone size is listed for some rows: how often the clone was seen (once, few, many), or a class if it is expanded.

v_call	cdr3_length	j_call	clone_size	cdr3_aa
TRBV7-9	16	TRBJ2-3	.	CASSPTGGGSIDTQYF
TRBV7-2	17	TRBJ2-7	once	CASSLSGLASGSNEQYF
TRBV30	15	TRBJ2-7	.	CAWSGGTGNSYEQYF
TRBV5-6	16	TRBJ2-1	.	CASSLGGGRAGYEQFF
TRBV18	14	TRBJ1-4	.	CASSPGQNNEKLFF
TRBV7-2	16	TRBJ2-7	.	CASSPREGESSYEQYF
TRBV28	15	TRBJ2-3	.	CASSYPEGSTDTQYF
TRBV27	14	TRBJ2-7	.	CASSPSGTGYEQYF
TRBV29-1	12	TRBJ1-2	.	CSVGDRNYGYTF
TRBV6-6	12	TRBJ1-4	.	CGVGQINEKLFF
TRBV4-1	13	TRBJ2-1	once	CASSQSGGLGQFF
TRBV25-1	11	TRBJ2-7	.	CASSAGVQQYF
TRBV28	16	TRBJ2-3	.	CASSSGLAVTTDTQYF
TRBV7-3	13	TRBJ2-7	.	CASSLEDRYEQYF
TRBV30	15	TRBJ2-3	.	CAWSVRGLATDTQYF
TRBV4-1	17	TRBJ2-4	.	CASSQFGGSLAKNIQYF
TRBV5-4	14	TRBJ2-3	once	CASSLEWSSDTQYF
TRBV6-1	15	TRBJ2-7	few	CASSEHMGRIAVQYF
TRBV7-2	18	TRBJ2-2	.	CASSPNLAGGEWAGELFF
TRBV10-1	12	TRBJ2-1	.	CASSEPLGEQFF
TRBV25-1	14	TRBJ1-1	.	CASSFHQGGTEAFF
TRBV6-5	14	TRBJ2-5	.	CASSGSGIEETQYF
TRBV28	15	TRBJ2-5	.	CASKVGVMGQETQYF
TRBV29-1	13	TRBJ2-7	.	CSVIRDSSYEQYF
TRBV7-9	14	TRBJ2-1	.	CASSLMGRRDEQFF
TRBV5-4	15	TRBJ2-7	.	CASSPGTGGIYEQYF
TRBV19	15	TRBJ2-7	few	CASKLTGGLSYEQYF
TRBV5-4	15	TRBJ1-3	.	CASSLGGTGGNTIYF
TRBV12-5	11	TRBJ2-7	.	CASGIGGEQYF
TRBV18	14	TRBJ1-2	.	CASSPADSNYGYTF
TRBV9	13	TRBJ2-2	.	CASSVQYTGELFF
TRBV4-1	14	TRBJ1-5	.	CASSPPYPLKPQHF
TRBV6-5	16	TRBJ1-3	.	CASSYSYPSGGNTIYF
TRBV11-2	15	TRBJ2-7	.	CASSSGLEATTEQYF
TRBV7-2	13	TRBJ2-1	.	CASSPQVANEQFF
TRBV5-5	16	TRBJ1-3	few	CASSFSDRGAGNTIYF
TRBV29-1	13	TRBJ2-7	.	CSVGHPSSYEQYF
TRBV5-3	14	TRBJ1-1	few	CARSSRGTAAFAFF
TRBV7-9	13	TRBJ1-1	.	CASSMTGNTEAFF
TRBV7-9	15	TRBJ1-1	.	CASSSNRGRGTEAFF
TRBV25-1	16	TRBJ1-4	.	CASSEFSTGNREKLFF
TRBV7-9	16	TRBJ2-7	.	CASSLGGSGRRYEQYF
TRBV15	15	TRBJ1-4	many	CATSTEDSSNEKLFF
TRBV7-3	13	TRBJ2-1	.	CASSLNPRNEQFF